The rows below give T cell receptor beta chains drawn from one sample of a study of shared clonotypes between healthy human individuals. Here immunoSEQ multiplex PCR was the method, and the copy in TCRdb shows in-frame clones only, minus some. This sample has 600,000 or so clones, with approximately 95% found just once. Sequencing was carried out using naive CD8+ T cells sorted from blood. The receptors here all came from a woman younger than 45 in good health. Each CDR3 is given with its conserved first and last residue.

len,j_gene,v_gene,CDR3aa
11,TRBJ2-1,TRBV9,CASSADNEQFF
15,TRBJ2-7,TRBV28,CASSFGPGQGYEQYF
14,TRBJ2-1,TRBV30,CACPLEGWGNEQFF
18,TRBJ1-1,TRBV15,CATSRKQLGQSRDTEAFF
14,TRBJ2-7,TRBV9,CASSGGLGFDEQYF
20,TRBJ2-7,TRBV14,CASSQDVTSGRASRSYEQYF
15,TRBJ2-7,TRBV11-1,CASSLGLQGLHEQYF
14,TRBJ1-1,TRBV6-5,CASRYREGNTEAFF
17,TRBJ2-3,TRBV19,CASSNLLPDDGTDTQYF
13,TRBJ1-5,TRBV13,CASSIGLGQPQHF
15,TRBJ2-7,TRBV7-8,CASSLFVREVFEQYF
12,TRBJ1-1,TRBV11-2,CASSLDYREAFF
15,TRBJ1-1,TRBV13,CASSQAIRTNTEAFF
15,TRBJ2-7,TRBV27,CASSPLAGGSYEQYF
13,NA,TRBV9,CASSVESSYEQYF
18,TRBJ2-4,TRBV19,CASSIGVWGSAAKNIQYF
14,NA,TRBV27,CASRLGQGNYEQYF
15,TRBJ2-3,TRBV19,CASRDSYTSTDTQYF
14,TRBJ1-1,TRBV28,CASSFAPMNTEAFF
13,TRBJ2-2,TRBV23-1,CATLSGNTGELFF
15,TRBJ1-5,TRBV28,CASSLGQGGNQPQHF
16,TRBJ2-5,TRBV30,CAWSVGLAGVGETQYF